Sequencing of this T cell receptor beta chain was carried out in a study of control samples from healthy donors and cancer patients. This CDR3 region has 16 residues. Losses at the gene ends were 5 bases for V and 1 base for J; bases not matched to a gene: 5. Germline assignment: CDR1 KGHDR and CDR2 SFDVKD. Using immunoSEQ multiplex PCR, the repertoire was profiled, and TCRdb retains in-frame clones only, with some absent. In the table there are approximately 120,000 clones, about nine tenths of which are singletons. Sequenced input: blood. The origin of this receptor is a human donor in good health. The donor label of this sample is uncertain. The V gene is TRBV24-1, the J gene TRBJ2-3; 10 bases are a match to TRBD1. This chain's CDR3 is CATSASDRGRTDTQYF. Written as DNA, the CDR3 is TGTGCCACCAGTGCGAGTGACAGGGGGCGCACAGATACGCAGTATTTT.